A selection of T cell receptor beta chains follows, all from one sample in a study of beta chain features in type 1 diabetes. Sequenced by immunoSEQ multiplex PCR; TCRdb stores in-frame clones only, minus some. Of some 150,000 clones listed, roughly 7.2% are singletons. Sequencing input: central memory CD4+ T cells from blood. These receptors were taken from a woman aged 30 to 39 in good health. Both conserved end residues are part of each CDR3. A D gene is named only where the DNA matches it firmly. Some rows have no size entry. The others give once, few or many, or a class for an expanded clone.

v_call	j_call	clone_size	d_call	cdr3_aa	cdr3_nt
TRBV11-2	TRBJ2-3	.	.	CASSPSAGDTQYF	TGTGCCAGCAGCCCCAGCGCAGGGGATACGCAGTATTTT
TRBV5-4	TRBJ1-4	few	TRBD1	CASSLRQGAEKLFF	TGTGCCAGCAGCTTGCGCCAGGGGGCTGAAAAACTGTTTTTT
TRBV10-3	TRBJ2-5	.	TRBD1	CAISEEDRGQETQYF	TGTGCCATCAGTGAGGAGGACAGGGGGCAAGAGACCCAGTACTTC
TRBV7-2	TRBJ1-2	many	.	CASRMIQDRGYTF	TGTGCCAGCCGTATGATCCAGGATCGTGGCTACACCTTC
TRBV2	TRBJ2-3	.	.	CASRRDFSSTDTQYF	TGTGCCAGCAGGCGGGACTTCTCTAGCACAGATACGCAGTATTTT
TRBV10-3	TRBJ2-7	few	TRBD2	CAISVGGEGYEQYF	TGTGCCATCAGTGTTGGGGGGGAGGGATACGAGCAGTACTTC
TRBV18	TRBJ2-5	.	.	CASSPGASQETQYF	TGTGCCAGCTCCCCAGGAGCGAGCCAAGAGACCCAGTACTTC
TRBV9	TRBJ2-1	many	TRBD2	CASSPRQVGLAVYNEQFF	TGTGCCAGCAGCCCCAGACAGGTTGGACTAGCAGTCTACAATGAGCAGTTCTTC
TRBV6-1	TRBJ1-2	.	TRBD1	CASSSPGQGAYGYTF	TGTGCCAGCAGTTCACCGGGACAGGGAGCCTATGGCTACACCTTC
TRBV6-1	TRBJ2-7	.	TRBD1	CASSHSTGSSYEQYF	TGTGCCAGCAGTCATTCGACAGGGAGCTCCTACGAGCAGTACTTC
TRBV2	TRBJ2-3	.	.	CASRRDGSGGTDTQYF	TGTGCCAGCAGAAGGGACGGGTCGGGAGGCACAGATACGCAGTATTTT
TRBV7-2	TRBJ2-5	many	TRBD2	CASSPTSGGGETQYF	TGTGCCAGCAGCCCCACTAGCGGGGGGGGAGAGACCCAGTACTTC
TRBV5-1	TRBJ2-5	few	TRBD2	CASSGGTSIQETQYF	TGCGCCAGCAGCGGAGGGACTAGCATACAAGAGACCCAGTACTTC
TRBV28	TRBJ1-5	many	TRBD1	CASSDGQGGDRKPQHF	TGTGCCAGCAGTGACGGACAGGGAGGAGATCGGAAGCCCCAGCATTTT
TRBV9	TRBJ2-3	.	TRBD2	CASSVATTIAGLPSTDTQYF	TGTGCCAGCAGCGTAGCTACGACGATAGCGGGACTCCCTAGCACAGATACGCAGTATTTT
TRBV4-2	TRBJ2-1	few	TRBD2	CASSKKGGPGEQFF	TGTGCCAGCAGCAAGAAGGGAGGGCCTGGTGAGCAGTTCTTC
TRBV19	TRBJ2-2	.	TRBD2	CATYPNAGGGRTGELFF	TGTGCCACATACCCTAATGCGGGAGGAGGGAGGACCGGGGAGCTGTTTTTT
TRBV28	TRBJ1-1	few	TRBD1	CASSFLTGTNTEAFF	TGTGCCAGCAGTTTCTTGACAGGGACGAACACTGAAGCTTTCTTT
TRBV4-2	TRBJ2-1	few	TRBD2	CASSRTSGNDNEQFF	TGTGCCAGCAGCCGGACTAGCGGGAATGACAATGAGCAGTTCTTC
TRBV14	TRBJ1-5	once	.	CASSQSGYQPQHF	TGTGCCAGCAGCCAGAGCGGCTATCAGCCCCAGCATTTT
TRBV2	TRBJ2-5	.	.	CASIPSDRPAYF	TGTGCCAGCATCCCGTCCGACAGGCCGGCGTACTTC
TRBV7-2	TRBJ2-1	.	.	CASSQDLIQRSYNEQFF	TGCGCCAGCAGCCAAGATCTAATCCAGCGATCCTACAATGAGCAGTTCTTC
TRBV29-1	TRBJ2-3	few	.	CSGWGQGGADTQYF	TGCAGCGGTTGGGGGCAGGGTGGGGCAGATACGCAGTATTTT
TRBV6-5	TRBJ2-7	.	.	CASIGRGNSYEQYF	TGTGCCAGCATCGGACGGGGTAACTCCTACGAGCAGTACTTC
TRBV7-2	TRBJ1-2	few	.	CASSPDSLNGYTF	TGTGCCAGCAGCCCGGACAGTTTAAATGGCTACACCTTC
TRBV4-2	TRBJ2-1	many	TRBD1	CASIRDRGSLGEQFF	TGTGCCAGCATCCGGGACAGGGGAAGTTTGGGTGAGCAGTTCTTC
TRBV5-5	TRBJ2-5	few	.	CASRPTVMETQYF	TGTGCCAGCAGGCCAACAGTGATGGAGACCCAGTACTTC
TRBV30	TRBJ2-1	many	TRBD2	CAWTRTSSNNEQFF	TGTGCCTGGACCCGGACTAGCAGTAACAATGAGCAGTTCTTC
TRBV7-9	TRBJ2-5	.	TRBD2	CASSAGTSGLPQETQYF	TGTGCCAGCAGCGCAGGGACTAGCGGCCTCCCTCAAGAGACCCAGTACTTC
TRBV11-3	TRBJ2-7	.	.	CASSRGQGREQYF	TGTGCCAGCAGCCGAGGGCAGGGGCGCGAGCAGTACTTC
TRBV19	TRBJ1-2	few	TRBD1	CASSWSRGAAGYTF	TGTGCCAGTAGTTGGAGCAGGGGGGCCGCTGGCTACACCTTC
TRBV2	TRBJ1-1	.	TRBD1	CASTSDRTYTEAFF	TGTGCCAGCACCTCGGACAGGACCTACACTGAAGCTTTCTTT
TRBV7-8	TRBJ2-1	.	.	CASSDRGRSYNEQFF	TGTGCCAGCAGCGATAGAGGGAGGTCCTACAATGAGCAGTTCTTC
TRBV5-1	TRBJ2-5	many	TRBD2	CASSLASAGGAETQYF	TGCGCCAGCAGCTTGGCTTCAGCGGGAGGAGCGGAGACCCAGTACTTC
TRBV6-1	TRBJ2-3	few	TRBD2	CASSARGRALAGQSTDTQYF	TGTGCCAGCAGTGCCCGGGGCAGGGCTCTAGCGGGGCAAAGCACAGATACGCAGTATTTT
TRBV7-3	TRBJ2-3	few	TRBD2	CASSLLAGRDTQYF	TGTGCCAGCAGCTTACTAGCGGGAAGAGATACGCAGTATTTT
TRBV11-1	TRBJ2-5	.	TRBD2	CASSLHLAGRETQYF	TGTGCCAGCAGCTTACATCTAGCGGGACGTGAGACCCAGTACTTC
TRBV29-1	TRBJ2-7	.	.	CSVAGTEQYF	TGCAGCGTTGCAGGCACCGAGCAGTACTTC
TRBV9	TRBJ2-5	few	TRBD2	CASSVEGFSGRNRETQYF	TGTGCCAGCAGCGTAGAGGGTTTTAGCGGGAGGAACAGGGAGACCCAGTACTTC